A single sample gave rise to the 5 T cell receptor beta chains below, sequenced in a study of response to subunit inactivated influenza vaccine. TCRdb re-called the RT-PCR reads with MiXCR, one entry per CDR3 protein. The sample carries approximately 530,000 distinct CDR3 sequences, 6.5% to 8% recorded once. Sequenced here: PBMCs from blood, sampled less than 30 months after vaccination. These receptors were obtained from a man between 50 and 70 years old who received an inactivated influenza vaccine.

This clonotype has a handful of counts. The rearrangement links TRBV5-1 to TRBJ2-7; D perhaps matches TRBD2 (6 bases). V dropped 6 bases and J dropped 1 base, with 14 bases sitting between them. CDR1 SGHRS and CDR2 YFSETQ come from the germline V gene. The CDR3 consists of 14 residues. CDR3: CASMEGSRSYEQYF. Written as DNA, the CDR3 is TGCGCCAGCATGGAGGGCAGCCGGTCCTACGAGCAGTACTTC. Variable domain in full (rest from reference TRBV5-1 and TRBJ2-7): KAGVTQTPRYLIKTRGQQVTLSCSPISGHRSVSWYQQTPGQGLQFLFEYFSETQRNKGNFPGRFSGRQFSNSRSEMNVSTLELGDSALYLCASMEGSRSYEQYFGPGTRLTVT.

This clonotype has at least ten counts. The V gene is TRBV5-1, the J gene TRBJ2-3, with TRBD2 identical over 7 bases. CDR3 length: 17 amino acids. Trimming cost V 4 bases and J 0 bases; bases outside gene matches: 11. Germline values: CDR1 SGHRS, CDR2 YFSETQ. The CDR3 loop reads CASSPRGSGTSTDTQYF. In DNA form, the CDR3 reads TGCGCCAGCAGCCCCCGTGGGAGCGGGACCAGCACAGATACGCAGTATTTT.

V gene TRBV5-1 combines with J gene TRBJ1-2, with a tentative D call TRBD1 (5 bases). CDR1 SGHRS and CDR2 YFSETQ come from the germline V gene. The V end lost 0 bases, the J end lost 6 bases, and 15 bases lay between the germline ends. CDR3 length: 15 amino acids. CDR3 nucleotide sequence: TGCGCCAGCAGCTTGGACCTCGGCAGGGTCGATGGCTACACCTTC. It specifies CASSLDLGRVDGYTF.

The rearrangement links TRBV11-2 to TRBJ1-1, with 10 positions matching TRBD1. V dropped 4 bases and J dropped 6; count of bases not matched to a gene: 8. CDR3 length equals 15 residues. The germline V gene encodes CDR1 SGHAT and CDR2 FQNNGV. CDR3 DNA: TGTGCCAGCAGCTGGGCGGGACAGGGGATTTCTGAAGCTTTCTTT. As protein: CASSWAGQGISEAFF. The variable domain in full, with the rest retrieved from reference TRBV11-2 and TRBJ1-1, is EAGVAQSPRYKIIEKRQSVAFWCNPISGHATLYWYQQILGQGPKLLIQFQNNGVVDDSQLPKDRFSAERLKGVDSTLKIQPAKLEDSAVYLCASSWAGQGISEAFFGQGTRLTVV.

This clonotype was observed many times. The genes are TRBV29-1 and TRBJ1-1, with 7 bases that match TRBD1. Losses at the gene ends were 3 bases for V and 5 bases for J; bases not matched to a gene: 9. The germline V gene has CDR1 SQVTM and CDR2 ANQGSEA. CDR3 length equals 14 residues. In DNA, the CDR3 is TGCAGCGTTGATTTGACAGGGATGGGGACTGAAGCTTTCTTT. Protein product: CSVDLTGMGTEAFF.